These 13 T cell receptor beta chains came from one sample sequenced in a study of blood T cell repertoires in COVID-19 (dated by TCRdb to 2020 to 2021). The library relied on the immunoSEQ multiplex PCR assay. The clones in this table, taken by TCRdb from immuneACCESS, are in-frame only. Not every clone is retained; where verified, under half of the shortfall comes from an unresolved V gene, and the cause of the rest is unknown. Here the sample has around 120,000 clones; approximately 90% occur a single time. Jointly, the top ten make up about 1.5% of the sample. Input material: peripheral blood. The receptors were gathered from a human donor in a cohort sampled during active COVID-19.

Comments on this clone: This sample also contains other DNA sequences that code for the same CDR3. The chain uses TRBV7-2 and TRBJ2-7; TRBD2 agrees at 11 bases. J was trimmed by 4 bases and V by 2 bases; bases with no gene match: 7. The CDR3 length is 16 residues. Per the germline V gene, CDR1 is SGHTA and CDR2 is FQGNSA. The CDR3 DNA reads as TGTGCCAGCAGCTTATTAGCGGGAGGGCCCTTATACGAGCAGTACTTC. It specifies CASSLLAGGPLYEQYF.

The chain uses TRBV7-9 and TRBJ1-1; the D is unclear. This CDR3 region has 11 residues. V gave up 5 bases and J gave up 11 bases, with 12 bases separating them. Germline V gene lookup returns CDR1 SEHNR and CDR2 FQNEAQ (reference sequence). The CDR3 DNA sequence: TGTGCCAGCAGCACCGACACGCACGCTTTCTTT. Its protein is CASSTDTHAFF.

CDR3: CASSSPGQEYFGYTF. The CDR3 coding sequence is TGTGCCAGCAGCTCACCCGGACAGGAGTATTTTGGCTACACCTTC. V gene TRBV11-2 combines with J gene TRBJ1-2; TRBD1 agrees at 7 bases. This CDR3 has 15 residues. Germline CDR1 SGHAT, CDR2 FQNNGV. Trimming took 4 bases from V and 7 from J; bases not matched to a gene: 12.

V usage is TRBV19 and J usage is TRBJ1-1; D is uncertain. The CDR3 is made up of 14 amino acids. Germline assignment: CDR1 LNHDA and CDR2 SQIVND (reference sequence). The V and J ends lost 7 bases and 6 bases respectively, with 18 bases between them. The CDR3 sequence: CASISPKAPAEAFF. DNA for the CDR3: TGTGCCAGTATATCACCAAAAGCCCCGGCTGAAGCTTTCTTT.

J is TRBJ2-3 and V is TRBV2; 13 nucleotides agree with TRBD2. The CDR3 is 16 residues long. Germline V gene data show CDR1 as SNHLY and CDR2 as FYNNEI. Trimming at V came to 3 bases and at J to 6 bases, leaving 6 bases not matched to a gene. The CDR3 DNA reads TGTGCCAGCAGTGAGATGACTAGCGGGGGGTGGGATACGCAGTATTTT. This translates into CASSEMTSGGWDTQYF.

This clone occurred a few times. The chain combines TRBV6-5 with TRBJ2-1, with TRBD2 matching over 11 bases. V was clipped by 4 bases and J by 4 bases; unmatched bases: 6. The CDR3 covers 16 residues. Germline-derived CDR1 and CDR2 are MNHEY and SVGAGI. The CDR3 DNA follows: TGTGCCAGCAGTTCCTTAGCGGGGGGGACATACAATGAGCAGTTCTTC. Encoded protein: CASSSLAGGTYNEQFF.

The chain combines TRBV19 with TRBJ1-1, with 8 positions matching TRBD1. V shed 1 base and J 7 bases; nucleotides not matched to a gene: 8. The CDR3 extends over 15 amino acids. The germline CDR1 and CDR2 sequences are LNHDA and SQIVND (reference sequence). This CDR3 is CASSIAAGGYGEAFF. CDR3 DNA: TGTGCCAGTAGTATAGCGGCAGGGGGCTACGGTGAAGCTTTCTTT. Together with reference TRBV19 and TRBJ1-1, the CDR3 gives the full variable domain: DGGITQSPKYLFRKEGQNVTLSCEQNLNHDAMYWYRQDPGQGLRLIYYSQIVNDFQKGDIAEGYSVSREKKESFPLTVTSAQKNPTAFYLCASSIAAGGYGEAFFGQGTRLTVV.

CDR3 sequence: CASSETGSPYEQYF. The DNA of the CDR3 is TGTGCCAGCAGCGAGACAGGGTCCCCCTACGAGCAGTACTTC. The chain recombines TRBV9 with TRBJ2-7, with TRBD1 matching over 7 bases. CDR1 and CDR2 (germline): SGDLS, YYNGEE. The CDR3 has 14 amino acids. V shed 3 bases and J 2 bases; nucleotides not matched to a gene: 5.

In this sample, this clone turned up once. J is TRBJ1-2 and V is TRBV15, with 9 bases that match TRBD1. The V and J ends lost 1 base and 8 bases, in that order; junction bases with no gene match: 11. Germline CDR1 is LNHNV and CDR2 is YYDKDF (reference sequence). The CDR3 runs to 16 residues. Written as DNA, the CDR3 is TGTGCCACCAGCAGAGGGGGGGCACAGGGGGCAGAAGGCTACACCTTC. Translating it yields CATSRGGAQGAEGYTF. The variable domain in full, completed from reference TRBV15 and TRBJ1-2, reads DAMVIQNPRYQVTQFGKPVTLSCSQTLNHNVMYWYQQKSSQAPKLLFHYYDKDFNNEADTPDNFQSRRPNTSFCFLDIRSPGLGDTAMYLCATSRGGAQGAEGYTFGSGTRLTVV.

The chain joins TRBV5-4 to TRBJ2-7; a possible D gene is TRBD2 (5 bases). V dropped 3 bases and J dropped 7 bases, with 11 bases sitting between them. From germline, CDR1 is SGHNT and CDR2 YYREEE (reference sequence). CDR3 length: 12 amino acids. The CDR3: CASSSTMDEQYF. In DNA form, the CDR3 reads TGTGCCAGCAGCTCGACTATGGATGAGCAGTACTTC.

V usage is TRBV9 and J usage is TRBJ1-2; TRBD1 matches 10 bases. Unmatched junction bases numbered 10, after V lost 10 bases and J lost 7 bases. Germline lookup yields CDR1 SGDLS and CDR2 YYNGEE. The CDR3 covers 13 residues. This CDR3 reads CASHSDRGGGYTF. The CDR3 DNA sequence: TGTGCCTCGCACTCGGACAGGGGGGGTGGCTACACCTTC.

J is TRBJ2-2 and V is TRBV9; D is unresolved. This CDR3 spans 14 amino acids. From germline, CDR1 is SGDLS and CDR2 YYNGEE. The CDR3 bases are TGTGCTACACGCGTAGCACAGAACACCGGGGAGCTGTTTTTT. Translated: CATRVAQNTGELFF. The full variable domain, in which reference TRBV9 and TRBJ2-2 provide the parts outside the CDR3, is DSGVTQTPKHLITATGQRVTLRCSPRSGDLSVYWYQQSLDQGLQFLIQYYNGEERAKGNILERFSAQQFPDLHSELNLSSLELGDSALYFCATRVAQNTGELFFGEGSRLTVL.

The CDR3 reads CASSPRQNPYNSPLHF. The CDR3 DNA follows: TGTGCCAGCAGCCCCCGACAGAACCCTTATAATTCACCCCTCCACTTT. The rearrangement joins TRBV9 to TRBJ1-6; TRBD1 might be the D (5 bases). This CDR3 is 16 amino acids long. Germline lookup yields CDR1 SGDLS and CDR2 YYNGEE. V shed 4 bases and J shed 4 bases, with 15 bases lying between them.